Shown below are 28 T cell receptor beta chains from a single sample sequenced in a study of cytotoxic CD8 clonotypes in ibrutinib-treated CLL. Produced via immunoSEQ multiplex PCR; TCRdb's table is partial and in-frame only. The table lists some 160,000 clones, over 65% of them singletons. This specimen consisted of PBMCs, obtained after 12 months of ibrutinib treatment. These receptors were collected from a human donor with chronic lymphocytic leukemia.

This clone turned up a few times. This chain connects TRBV7-2 to TRBJ1-2; no firm D call. V was pared by 0 bases and J by 0 bases, with 8 bases between. CDR1 SGHTA and CDR2 FQGNSA come from the germline V gene. This CDR3 is built from 15 residues. The CDR3 nucleotides read TGTGCCAGCAGCTTAGCGCACGGGGCTAACTATGGCTACACCTTC. Translation: CASSLAHGANYGYTF.

This chain joins TRBV21-1 and TRBJ2-1; TRBD2 is the table's D call and was not checked against the DNA. TRBV21-1 is shown as a pseudogene. The CDR3 contains 17 residues. CDR3 in DNA: TGTGCCAGCAGCAAATCCGGGGGACTAGCGGCCTACAATGAGCAGTTCTTC. As protein: CASSKSGGLAAYNEQFF.

The rearrangement links TRBV20-1 to TRBJ2-5; D call uncertain. Germline V CDR1 and CDR2: DFQATT, SNEGSKA (reference sequence). CDR3 length: 11 amino acids. The CDR3 loop is CSALDQETQYF. CDR3 nucleotide sequence: TGCAGCGCTCTAGATCAAGAGACCCAGTACTTC.

The rearrangement links TRBV5-1 to TRBJ1-2; no firm D call. Germline-derived CDR1 and CDR2 are SGHRS and YFSETQ. The CDR3 totals 18 residues. V was trimmed by 0 bases and J by 4 bases, leaving 22 bases between them. CDR3 in DNA: TGCGCCAGCAGCTTGGTCTCCCGGGCAGGAGTGGTGGGCTATGGCTACACCTTC. Translated: CASSLVSRAGVVGYGYTF.

This rearrangement joins TRBV7-9 to TRBJ1-3; 7 nucleotides match TRBD1. Germline V gene sequence: CDR1 SEHNR, CDR2 FQNEAQ (reference sequence). This CDR3 contains 15 residues. The V gene end was trimmed by 5 bases and the J gene end by 4 bases; junction bases not matched to a gene: 8. The DNA of the CDR3 is TGTGCCAGCAGCCCCTGGACAGGAGGGGGAAACACCATATATTTT. It encodes CASSPWTGGGNTIYF.

In this sample, this clone turned up once. The chain is built from TRBV27 and TRBJ2-7; tentative D call: TRBD2 (7 bases). V dropped 6 bases and J dropped 6 bases, with 15 bases sitting between them. CDR1 and CDR2 (germline): MNHEY, SMNVEV (reference sequence). The length of the CDR3 is 13 residues. CDR3 sequence: CASRGAGAREQYF. CDR3 in DNA: TGTGCCAGCAGGGGGGCGGGGGCCCGCGAGCAGTACTTC.

This clone has a handful of counts. This CDR3 reads CASSLVDRVGNTIYF. DNA for the CDR3: TGTGCCAGCAGCTTAGTCGACCGCGTCGGGAACACCATATATTTT. The V and J genes are TRBV5-6 and TRBJ1-3; D is uncertain. This CDR3 region has 15 residues. Germline V gene sequence: CDR1 SGHDT, CDR2 YYEEEE. V dropped 2 bases and J dropped 7 bases, with 16 bases sitting between them. Full variable domain (outside the CDR3, taken from reference TRBV5-6 and TRBJ1-3): DAGVTQSPTHLIKTRGQQVTLRCSPKSGHDTVSWYQQALGQGPQFIFQYYEEEERQRGNFPDRFSGHQFPNYSSELNVNALLLGDSALYLCASSLVDRVGNTIYFGEGSWLTVV.

This clone turned up a few times. The chain uses TRBV27 and TRBJ1-6; 8 bases align to TRBD1. The CDR3 is made up of 15 amino acids. CDR1 is MNHEY and CDR2 is SMNVEV in the germline V gene (reference sequence). J lost 9 bases, V lost 5 bases, and 9 bases had no gene match. CDR3 bases: TGTGCCAGCAGTACCTTAGGACAGGGTGTTTCACCCCTCCACTTT. Translated, it gives CASSTLGQGVSPLHF.

The V gene is TRBV7-9, the J gene TRBJ1-3, with D tentatively TRBD1 (5 bases). The CDR3 loop spans 15 amino acids. Germline V gene data show CDR1 as SEHNR and CDR2 as FQNEAQ (reference sequence). The V and J ends lost 2 bases and 3 bases respectively, with 11 bases between them. Written as DNA, the CDR3 is TGTGCCAGCAGCTTATCCGGCAGGGTTGGAAACACCATATATTTT. Translating gives CASSLSGRVGNTIYF.

The rearrangement links TRBV28 to TRBJ1-1, with 9 bases identical to TRBD1. V lost 6 bases to trimming and J lost 4 bases; unmatched junction nucleotides: 9. CDR3 size: 15 residues. Germline CDR1 MDHEN, CDR2 SYDVKM. For the CDR3, the DNA is TGTGCCAGCAGATCTACAGGGGGCCGCAGCACTGAAGCTTTCTTT. This sequence encodes CASRSTGGRSTEAFF.

This chain connects TRBV19 to TRBJ1-1; D gene unclear. Germline V gene lookup returns CDR1 LNHDA and CDR2 SQIVND (reference sequence). CDR3 length: 15 residues. Trimming cost V 6 bases and J 6 bases, with 20 bases left between them. The CDR3 region is CASRPQGPRVAEAFF. The CDR3 DNA reads TGTGCCAGTAGGCCACAAGGGCCCCGGGTAGCTGAAGCTTTCTTT. Looking up the rest from reference TRBV19 and TRBJ1-1 gives the full variable domain: DGGITQSPKYLFRKEGQNVTLSCEQNLNHDAMYWYRQDPGQGLRLIYYSQIVNDFQKGDIAEGYSVSREKKESFPLTVTSAQKNPTAFYLCASRPQGPRVAEAFFGQGTRLTVV.

This chain uses TRBV6-6 with TRBJ1-5; D uncertain. The CDR3 is 14 amino acids. Germline-derived CDR1 and CDR2 are MNHNY and SVGAGI (reference sequence). V lost 1 base, J lost 7 bases, and 11 bases lay in between. The chain's CDR3 is CASSYFSGLQPQHF. CDR3 coding DNA: TGTGCCAGCAGTTACTTTTCTGGTCTCCAGCCCCAGCATTTT.

This clone was picked up a small number of times. The CDR3 DNA sequence: TGTGCCAGCTCGTTAGGTCCAAGCTCCTACGAGCAGTACTTC. This gives the protein CASSLGPSSYEQYF. The V gene is TRBV18, the J gene TRBJ2-7; D is uncertain. The CDR3 is 14 residues long. V lost 6 bases and J 0 bases, leaving 12 bases between the germline ends. Germline loops: CDR1 KGHSH, CDR2 LQKENI.

V gene TRBV28 combines with J gene TRBJ1-2; D unclear. With 7 bases removed from V and 3 bases from J, the gap between germline ends came to 18 bases. Germline V gives CDR1 MDHEN, CDR2 SYDVKM. CDR3 length: 15 residues. This CDR3 reads CASTPLGLGDYGYTF. CDR3 DNA sequence: TGTGCCAGCACCCCGCTCGGTTTGGGCGACTATGGCTACACCTTC.

V and J are TRBV6-5 and TRBJ1-2, with unresolved D. This CDR3 is 13 amino acids long. CDR1 is MNHEY, CDR2 SVGAGI, per germline. V was pared by 6 bases and J by 8 bases, with 16 bases between. CDR3 loop: CASSVLGRGGYTF. The CDR3, as DNA: TGTGCCAGCAGCGTATTAGGGAGAGGCGGCTACACCTTC.

V gene TRBV2 combines with J gene TRBJ1-4; D remains unclear. V lost 8 bases and J 15 bases, leaving 25 bases between the germline ends. Germline assignment: CDR1 SNHLY and CDR2 FYNNEI. There are 14 residues in the CDR3. Written as DNA, the CDR3 is TGTGCCAGCTCTAAAAGGTGGGCGTTATCGGGAATGTTTTTT. This gives the protein CASSKRWALSGMFF.

This clone was detected only a few times. J is TRBJ2-4 and V is TRBV4-2; the D gene is possibly TRBD2 (5 bases). The germline V gene encodes CDR1 LGHNA and CDR2 YNFKEQ. The CDR3 contains 14 residues. Between the trimmed V and J ends, which lost 4 bases and 2 bases, there was a span of 9 bases. As DNA, the CDR3 is TGTGCCAGCAGCCCACTAGGGCCCAAAAACATTCAGTACTTC. Amino acid sequence: CASSPLGPKNIQYF.

The chain combines TRBV5-4 with TRBJ1-1; no definite D call. V shed 5 bases and J shed 0 bases, with 11 bases lying between them. Germline V gene data show CDR1 as SGHNT and CDR2 as YYREEE (reference sequence). The CDR3 runs to 14 residues. In DNA form, the CDR3 reads TGTGCCAGCAGTTTCAACAGCATGAACACTGAAGCTTTCTTT. It encodes CASSFNSMNTEAFF. The whole variable domain, filled in from reference TRBV5-4 and TRBJ1-1, reads ETGVTQSPTHLIKTRGQQVTLRCSSQSGHNTVSWYQQALGQGPQFIFQYYREEENGRGNFPPRFSGLQFPNYSSELNVNALELDDSALYLCASSFNSMNTEAFFGQGTRLTVV.

V is TRBV27 and J is TRBJ2-1; possibly TRBD2 for D (6 bases). CDR3 length: 11 amino acids. Germline V CDR1 and CDR2: MNHEY, SMNVEV (reference sequence). Trimming cost V 5 bases and J 11 bases, with 10 bases left between them. The CDR3 coding sequence is TGTGCCAGCAGTCAGACTAGTCAGCAGTTCTTC. It codes for CASSQTSQQFF.

The chain recombines TRBV19 with TRBJ1-5; a weak D match, TRBD1 (6 bases). CDR3 length: 14 amino acids. Germline V gene lookup returns CDR1 LNHDA and CDR2 SQIVND (reference sequence). V dropped 5 bases and J dropped 6 bases, with 14 bases sitting between them. The CDR3 sequence is CASSGIGGGQPQHF. In DNA, the CDR3 is TGTGCCAGTAGTGGGATAGGGGGAGGTCAGCCCCAGCATTTT.

The chain couples TRBV5-4 to TRBJ2-3, with D tentatively TRBD1 or TRBD2 (5 bases each). The germline CDR1 and CDR2 sequences are SGHNT and YYREEE (reference sequence). The CDR3 totals 15 residues. V lost 4 bases, J lost 2 bases, and 14 bases lay in between. In DNA form, the CDR3 reads TGTGCCAGCAGCCTGCAGGGCCGGGACACAGATACGCAGTATTTT. Residues: CASSLQGRDTDTQYF.

J is TRBJ1-1 and V is TRBV6-5, with D unresolved. The length of the CDR3 is 14 residues. The V gene lost 4 bases and the J gene lost 4 bases, with 13 bases spanning the gap. Germline V lookup: CDR1 MNHEY, CDR2 SVGAGI. CDR3 bases: TGTGCCAGCAGTTCTCCCACCTCGGTCACTGAAGCTTTCTTT. Amino acids: CASSSPTSVTEAFF.

This clone has more than one count but fewer than ten. This chain connects TRBV19 to TRBJ2-6; the D is unclear. Germline CDR1 is LNHDA and CDR2 is SQIVND (reference sequence). The CDR3 has 15 residues. Trimming took off 3 bases at V and 3 bases at J, with 9 bases between the two ends. The CDR3 DNA reads TGTGCCAGTAGTATTATGGGCGGTGGGGCCAACGTCCTGACTTTC. It yields the protein CASSIMGGGANVLTF. Variable domain in full (rest from reference TRBV19 and TRBJ2-6): DGGITQSPKYLFRKEGQNVTLSCEQNLNHDAMYWYRQDPGQGLRLIYYSQIVNDFQKGDIAEGYSVSREKKESFPLTVTSAQKNPTAFYLCASSIMGGGANVLTFGAGSRLTVL.

In this sample, this clone turned up once. This chain connects TRBV4-1 to TRBJ2-7; D unresolved. Trimming took 8 bases from V and 4 from J, leaving 15 bases between them. The germline V gene encodes CDR1 MGHRA and CDR2 YSYEKL. This CDR3 is 13 amino acids long. The CDR3 reads CASARSQLYEQYF. The CDR3 DNA is TGCGCCAGCGCAAGGTCCCAACTTTACGAGCAGTACTTC.

The chain combines TRBV7-7 with TRBJ2-5; D possibly uses TRBD1 or TRBD2 (5 bases each). The germline V gene encodes CDR1 SSHAT and CDR2 FNYEAQ (reference sequence). This CDR3 is built from 16 residues. Trimming shortened V by 1 base and J by 1 base, and 13 bases separated the two germline ends. CDR3 coding DNA: TGTGCCAGCAGCTTAGTCGGGACGGCGCCCCAAGAGACCCAGTACTTC. The encoded protein is CASSLVGTAPQETQYF.

The J gene is TRBJ1-5, the V gene TRBV30, with a tentative D call TRBD1 (5 bases). V was trimmed by 0 bases and J by 15 bases, leaving 24 bases between them. This CDR3 contains 15 residues. Germline V gene data show CDR1 as GTSNPN and CDR2 as SVGIG (reference sequence). The CDR3 bases are TGTGCCTGGAGTGTACGGGGGTCCGCCCAAAGAGTGTCGCATTTT. Translating gives CAWSVRGSAQRVSHF.

This clone was detected once. Here the CDR3 reads CASSIDRAGYTF. CDR3 nucleotides: TGTGCCAGCTCGATCGACAGGGCTGGCTACACCTTC. The chain carries TRBV5-4 and TRBJ1-2; 7 bases line up with TRBD1. The CDR3 covers 12 residues. V trimming: 7 bases; J trimming: 7 bases; junction bases outside the gene matches: 7. Germline CDR1 is SGHNT and CDR2 is YYREEE (reference sequence).

The table lists this clone with a count of one. The DNA of the CDR3 is TGTGCCATCGGAGGTAGCAATCAGCCCCAGCATTTT. This translates into CAIGGSNQPQHF. This chain uses TRBV10-3 with TRBJ1-5; D uncertain. The germline V and J ends were trimmed by 8 bases and 0 bases, with 5 bases remaining between them. The CDR3 loop spans 12 amino acids. Germline V CDR1 and CDR2: ENHRY, SYGVKD.